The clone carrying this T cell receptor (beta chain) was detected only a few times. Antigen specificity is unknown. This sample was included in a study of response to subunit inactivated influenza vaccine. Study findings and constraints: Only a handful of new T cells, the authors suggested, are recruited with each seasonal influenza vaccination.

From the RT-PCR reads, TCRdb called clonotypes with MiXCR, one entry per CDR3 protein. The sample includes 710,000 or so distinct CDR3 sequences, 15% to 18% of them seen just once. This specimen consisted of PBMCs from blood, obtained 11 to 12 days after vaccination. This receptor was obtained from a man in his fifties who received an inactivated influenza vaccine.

The CDR3 reads CASSLSFAGELFF. CDR3 bases: TGTGCCAGCAGCTTAAGTTTCGCCGGGGAGCTGTTTTTT. The chain employs TRBV11-3 and TRBJ2-2; no definite D call. The CDR3 length is 13 residues. Trimming removed 2 bases at V and 6 bases at J, with 7 bases between. Germline assignment: CDR1 SGHNT and CDR2 YENEEA.